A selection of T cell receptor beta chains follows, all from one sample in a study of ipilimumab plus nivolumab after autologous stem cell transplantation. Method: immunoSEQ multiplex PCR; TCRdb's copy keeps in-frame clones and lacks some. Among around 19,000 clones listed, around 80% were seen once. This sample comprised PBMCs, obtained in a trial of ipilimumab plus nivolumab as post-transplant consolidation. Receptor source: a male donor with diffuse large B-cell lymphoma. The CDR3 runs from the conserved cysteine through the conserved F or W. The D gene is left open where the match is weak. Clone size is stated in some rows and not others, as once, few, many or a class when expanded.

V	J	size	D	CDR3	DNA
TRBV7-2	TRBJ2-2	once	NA	CASSLARRVWNTGELFF	TGTGCCAGCAGCTTAGCGCGTAGGGTATGGAACACCGGGGAGCTGTTTTTT
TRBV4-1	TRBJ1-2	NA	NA	CASSQEIGAQGYGYTF	TGCGCCAGCAGCCAAGAAATAGGGGCGCAAGGCTATGGCTACACCTTC
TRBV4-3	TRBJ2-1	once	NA	CAGRGGYNEQFF	TGCGCCGGTAGGGGAGGCTACAATGAGCAGTTCTTC
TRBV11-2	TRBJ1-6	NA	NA	CASSLGPGVNSPLHF	TGTGCCAGCAGCTTAGGGCCCGGGGTTAATTCACCCCTCCACTTT
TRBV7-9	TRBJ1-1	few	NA	CASSFSPWSEAFF	TGTGCCAGCAGCTTCTCCCCGTGGAGTGAAGCTTTCTTT
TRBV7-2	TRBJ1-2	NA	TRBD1	CASRFTGGDGYTF	TGTGCCAGCAGGTTTACAGGGGGCGATGGCTACACCTTC
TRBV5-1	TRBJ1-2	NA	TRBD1	CASSSQGSEDYGYTF	TGCGCCAGCAGCTCACAGGGGAGTGAAGACTATGGCTACACCTTC
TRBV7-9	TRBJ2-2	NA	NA	CASTIDTGELFF	TGTGCCAGCACCATTGACACCGGGGAGCTGTTTTTT
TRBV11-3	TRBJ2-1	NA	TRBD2	CASSLSSSGHNEQFF	TGTGCCAGCAGCTTAAGTTCTAGCGGGCACAATGAGCAGTTCTTC
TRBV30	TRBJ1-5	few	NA	CAWSLAASQPQHF	TGTGCCTGGAGTTTGGCAGCGAGCCAGCCCCAGCATTTT
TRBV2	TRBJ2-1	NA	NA	CASHRLTNEQFF	TGTGCCAGCCACCGACTGACGAATGAGCAGTTCTTC
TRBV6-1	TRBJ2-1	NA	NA	CASSDSVGGFRDEQFF	TGTGCCAGCAGTGATTCGGTCGGTGGGTTTAGAGATGAGCAGTTCTTC
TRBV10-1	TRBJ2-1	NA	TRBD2	CASSEALAGGPGEQFF	TGCGCCAGCAGTGAAGCACTAGCGGGGGGGCCTGGTGAGCAGTTCTTC
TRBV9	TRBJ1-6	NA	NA	CASSVEGLGPRYNSPLHF	TGTGCCAGCAGCGTAGAGGGGTTGGGGCCGAGATATAATTCACCCCTCCACTTT
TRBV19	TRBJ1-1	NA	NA	CASAPAEVLLTEAFF	TGTGCCAGTGCTCCCGCTGAGGTACTTCTCACTGAAGCTTTCTTT
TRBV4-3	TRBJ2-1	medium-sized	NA	CASTLGDEQFF	TGCGCCAGCACCCTAGGGGATGAGCAGTTCTTC
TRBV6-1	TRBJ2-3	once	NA	CASSEWTESTDTQYF	TGTGCCAGCAGTGAGTGGACAGAAAGCACAGATACGCAGTATTTT
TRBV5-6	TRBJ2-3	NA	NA	CASSVGTDTQYF	TGTGCCAGCAGCGTCGGAACAGATACGCAGTATTTT
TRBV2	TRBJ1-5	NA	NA	CASSVESGYNQPQHF	TGTGCCAGCAGTGTCGAGAGCGGGTACAATCAGCCCCAGCATTTT
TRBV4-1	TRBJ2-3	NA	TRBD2	CASSQDWGPGGDTQYF	TGCGCCAGCAGCCAAGATTGGGGACCGGGGGGTGATACGCAGTATTTT
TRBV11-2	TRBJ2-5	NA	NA	CASSLEAGGQETQYF	TGTGCCAGCAGCCTCGAGGCAGGAGGACAAGAGACCCAGTACTTC
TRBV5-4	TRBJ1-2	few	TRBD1	CASSLARGTGGPNYGYTF	TGTGCCAGCAGCTTGGCACGTGGGACAGGGGGGCCTAACTATGGCTACACCTTC
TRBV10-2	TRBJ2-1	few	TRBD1	CASSESQGAHEQFF	TGCGCCAGCAGTGAATCACAGGGGGCCCATGAGCAGTTCTTC
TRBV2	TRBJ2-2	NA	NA	CAKSNPGNTGELFF	TGTGCCAAAAGTAATCCGGGTAACACCGGGGAGCTGTTTTTT
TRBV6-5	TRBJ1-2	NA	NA	CASSYSGNGYTF	TGTGCCAGCAGTTACTCAGGGAACGGCTACACCTTC
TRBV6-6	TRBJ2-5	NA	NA	CASSPGVAEGETQYF	TGTGCCAGCAGTCCCGGGGTAGCGGAGGGGGAGACCCAGTACTTC
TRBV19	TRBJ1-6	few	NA	CASSNGWRRF	TGTGCCAGTAGTAACGGGTGGAGGAGGTTT
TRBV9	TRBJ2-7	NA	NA	CASSLTVGGGEQYF	TGTGCCAGCAGCCTCACGGTGGGGGGCGGCGAGCAGTACTTC
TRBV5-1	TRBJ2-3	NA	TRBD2	CASSLDLAGGQTDTQYF	TGCGCCAGCAGCTTGGACCTAGCGGGGGGGCAAACAGATACGCAGTATTTT
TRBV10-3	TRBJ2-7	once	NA	CASSYSFTTEQYF	TGTGCCAGCAGTTACTCGTTCACGACCGAGCAGTACTTC
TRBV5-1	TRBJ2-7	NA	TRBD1	CASSAGDRVSAEQYF	TGCGCCAGCAGCGCCGGGGACAGGGTGTCGGCCGAGCAGTACTTC
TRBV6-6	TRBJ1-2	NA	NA	CASSADRRNYGYTF	TGTGCCAGCAGCGCCGACAGGCGGAACTATGGCTACACCTTC
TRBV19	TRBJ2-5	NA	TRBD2	CATRSSSGNLGAQYF	TGTGCCACCCGATCTTCTAGCGGAAACCTTGGGGCCCAGTACTTC